This paragraph reports one T cell receptor beta chain. The sample belongs to a study of shared clonotypes between healthy human individuals. Profiling relied on immunoSEQ multiplex PCR, and the TCRdb table lists in-frame clones only, not all of them. The data show around 1.5 million clones, 98% seen once. CDR1 is MDHEN and CDR2 is SYDVKM in the germline V gene. This CDR3 spans 15 amino acids. V was pared by 3 bases and J by 7 bases, with 15 bases between. The clonotype comes from a man between 25 and 39 years old in good health. V gene TRBV28 combines with J gene TRBJ2-2; no firm D call. The sample comprised naive CD4+ T cells sorted from blood. Specified subset: CD45RA+ positively selected. The CDR3: CASSFLLRLGGELFF. CDR3 bases: TGTGCCAGCAGTTTTCTCTTGAGGCTCGGCGGGGAGCTGTTTTTT.